Listed below are T cell receptor beta chains from one sample, sequenced in a study of shared clonotypes between healthy human individuals. The repertoire was sequenced with immunoSEQ multiplex PCR; TCRdb's copy has only in-frame clones and lacks some. The sample yields 800,000 or so clones, about 96% seen once. Sequencing was performed on naive CD8+ T cells sorted from blood. These TCRs come from a man aged 25 to 45 in good health. The CDR3 runs from the conserved cysteine through the conserved F or W. The D gene is left open where the match is weak. Not all rows give a size; the values are once, few, many and, for expanded clones, a class.

.,TRBD1,TRBV4-1,TRBJ2-2,CASSQVTGAGELFF,TGCGCCAGCAGCCAAGTGACAGGGGCCGGGGAGCTGTTTTTT
.,.,TRBV19,TRBJ1-3,CASSTPRSPSGNTIYF,TGTGCCAGTAGTACCCCCAGGAGTCCCTCTGGAAACACCATATATTTT
.,TRBD2,TRBV14,TRBJ2-7,CASSFTSGSYEQYF,TGTGCCAGCAGCTTTACTAGCGGGAGCTACGAGCAGTACTTC
.,.,TRBV4-1,TRBJ2-7,CASSQRVSYEQYF,TGCGCCAGCAGCCAAAGGGTCAGTTACGAGCAGTACTTC
.,TRBD2,TRBV6-1,TRBJ2-7,CASQSSGRPFYEQYF,TGTGCCAGTCAGAGTAGCGGGAGGCCATTCTACGAGCAGTACTTC
.,.,TRBV5-1,TRBJ2-7,CASSWDMSYEQYF,TGCGCCAGCAGCTGGGACATGAGTTACGAGCAGTACTTC
.,.,TRBV10-2,TRBJ2-7,CASSDYTAVLEQYF,TGCGCCAGCAGTGATTATACCGCAGTTCTCGAGCAGTACTTC
.,TRBD1,TRBV29-1,TRBJ2-3,CSVRDSRTDTQYF,TGCAGCGTTAGGGACAGCAGGACAGATACGCAGTATTTT
.,.,TRBV7-8,TRBJ2-5,CASSPRAVQETQYF,TGTGCCAGCAGCCCGCGGGCAGTCCAAGAGACCCAGTACTTC
.,.,TRBV27,TRBJ1-5,CASSLSQGSNQPQHF,TGTGCCAGCAGTTTATCGCAGGGGAGCAATCAGCCCCAGCATTTT
.,.,TRBV9,TRBJ2-2,CASNWSGANTGELFF,TGTGCCAGCAATTGGTCAGGGGCGAACACCGGGGAGCTGTTTTTT
.,TRBD1,TRBV5-6,TRBJ2-2,CASSFTAGGAGAGTGELFF,TGTGCCAGCAGCTTTACGGCAGGGGGCGCGGGCGCGGGCACCGGGGAGCTGTTTTTT
.,.,TRBV29-1,TRBJ1-3,CSVVAGAGNTIYF,TGCAGCGTCGTGGCGGGAGCCGGAAACACCATATATTTT
.,.,TRBV6-6,TRBJ1-5,CASSYEGGNGQPQHF,TGTGCCAGCAGTTACGAAGGGGGAAATGGGCAGCCCCAGCATTTT
.,.,TRBV5-5,TRBJ1-5,CASSLTAYSNQPQHF,TGTGCCAGCAGCTTGACAGCCTATAGCAATCAGCCCCAGCATTTT
.,.,TRBV4-1,TRBJ2-2,CASSSSNAPGYTGELFF,TGCGCCAGCAGCTCATCGAACGCCCCGGGGTATACCGGGGAGCTGTTTTTT
.,.,TRBV27,TRBJ2-2,CASTLWNSWSSGELFF,TGTGCCAGCACCTTATGGAACAGTTGGTCGTCTGGGGAGCTGTTTTTT
.,.,TRBV6-5,TRBJ2-5,CASSPSQGWGETQYF,TGTGCCAGCAGTCCCTCCCAGGGATGGGGAGAGACCCAGTACTTC
.,TRBD1,TRBV19,TRBJ1-2,CASSNLYGTGETYGYTF,TGTGCCAGTAGTAACCTATATGGGACAGGGGAGACCTATGGCTACACCTTC
once,TRBD1,TRBV7-9,TRBJ1-1,CASSLGQPEAFF,TGTGCCAGCAGCTTGGGACAGCCTGAAGCTTTCTTT
once,TRBD2,TRBV5-4,TRBJ2-1,CASSLRGSSYNEQFF,TGTGCCAGCAGCTTGCGCGGGAGCTCCTACAATGAGCAGTTCTTC
.,.,TRBV19,TRBJ1-1,CASSMGSGEAFF,TGTGCCAGTAGTATGGGTTCCGGTGAAGCTTTCTTT
.,.,TRBV10-1,TRBJ2-2,CATIPRGGWTGELFF,TGCGCCACCATACCACGGGGTGGGTGGACCGGGGAGCTGTTTTTT
.,.,TRBV27,TRBJ2-7,CASSPGDVPYEQYF,TGTGCCAGCAGCCCGGGCGATGTGCCCTACGAGCAGTACTTC
once,.,TRBV7-9,TRBJ2-3,CASSLPLQYASTDTQYF,TGTGCCAGCAGCTTACCCCTACAGTACGCTAGCACAGATACGCAGTATTTT
.,.,TRBV28,TRBJ2-7,CATGLARRYEQYF,TGTGCCACCGGGCTAGCGAGACGTTACGAGCAGTACTTC
.,.,TRBV5-6,TRBJ2-1,CASSPAYGLEQFF,TGTGCCAGCAGCCCCGCTTATGGTTTGGAGCAGTTCTTC
.,.,TRBV27,TRBJ2-7,CASSLLGEEQYF,TGTGCCAGCAGTTTGTTAGGGGAAGAGCAGTACTTC